The 24 T cell receptor beta chains below all came from one sample that was sequenced in a study of vaccination and CD4 T cells after COVID-19. Cultured CD4+ T-cell DNA underwent Oncomine TCR Beta short-read sequencing. Via MiXCR, TCRdb re-called the PCR reads, giving one row per CDR3 protein. This sample has approximately 19,000 distinct CDR3 sequences, with around 48% found just once. Antigens of these TCRs are unknown. As to treatment: approximately 9-day PBMC culture with coronavirus spike peptide pools or control peptides (ViraFEST assay). Sequences were derived from CD4+ T cells from blood, cultured in vitro, sampled after SARS-CoV-2 vaccination. These receptors all come from a human donor who had recovered from COVID-19.

This clonotype was counted only a few times. V is TRBV6-1 and J is TRBJ1-2; possibly TRBD1 for D (6 bases). Germline CDR1 and CDR2: MNHNS and SASEGT. The germline V and J ends were trimmed by 6 bases and 4 bases, with 21 bases remaining between them. The CDR3 covers 16 residues. The CDR3 DNA sequence: TGTGCCAGCAGCCGAGCCTCACAGGGAGCAGGCTATGGCTACACCTTC. Its translation is CASSRASQGAGYGYTF.

About this clonotype itself: It is unclear where the CDR3 begins or ends on the DNA, so no DNA is shown, and the CDR3 is as TCRdb lists it. V and J are TRBV20-1 and TRBJ1-3. Counting both end residues, the CDR3 totals 23 amino acids. The germline gives CDR1 DFQATT, CDR2 SNEGSKA (reference sequence). The CDR3 here is CAPSQTSVYFCASKEGAGNTIYF.

The chain is built from TRBV29-1 and TRBJ1-2, with TRBD1 identical over 8 bases. Trimming cost V 2 bases and J 4 bases; bases outside gene matches: 9. Looked up from germline, CDR1 is SQVTM and CDR2 is ANQGSEA. This CDR3 contains 15 residues. The CDR3 region has the DNA TGCAGCGTTGAAATGGACAGGGATGGCTTCTATGGCTACACCTTC. It codes for CSVEMDRDGFYGYTF. Combining the CDR3 with reference TRBV29-1 and TRBJ1-2 gives the whole variable domain SAVISQKPSRDICQRGTSLTIQCQVDSQVTMMFWYRQQPGQSLTLIATANQGSEATYESGFVIDKFPISRPNLTFSTLTVSNMSPEDSSIYLCSVEMDRDGFYGYTFGSGTRLTVV.

The chain employs TRBV5-4 and TRBJ2-7, with a possible D match to TRBD1 (5 bases). CDR1 and CDR2 from the germline V gene are SGHNT and YYREEE (reference sequence). Trimming shortened V by 2 bases and J by 2 bases, and 14 bases separated the two germline ends. This CDR3 has 15 residues. DNA for the CDR3: TGTGCCAGCAGCTTAAGGGGCCCAGGGACCTACGAGCAGTACTTC. This gives the protein CASSLRGPGTYEQYF.

In its sample, this clonotype was seen once. The J gene is TRBJ2-3, the V gene TRBV7-3; D may correspond to TRBD1 or TRBD2 (6 bases each). Trimming removed 5 bases from V and 4 bases from J, with 13 bases in between. The CDR3 is made up of 14 amino acids. CDR1 SGHTA and CDR2 FQGTGA come from the germline V gene. As DNA, the CDR3 is TGTGCCAGCAGCCCACGGAGGGGGGCAGATACGCAGTATTTT. Residues: CASSPRRGADTQYF.

This clonotype has more than one count but fewer than ten. The genes are TRBV11-3 and TRBJ1-1; no definite D call. CDR1 and CDR2 (germline): SGHNT, YENEEA. CDR3 length equals 13 residues. With 6 bases removed from V and 4 bases from J, the gap between germline ends came to 12 bases. CDR3 sequence (DNA): TGTGCCAGCAGGCCGACATATAGCACTGAAGCTTTCTTT. Its protein product is CASRPTYSTEAFF. The entire variable domain, with the rest obtained from reference TRBV11-3 and TRBJ1-1, is as follows: EAGVVQSPRYKIIEKKQPVAFWCNPISGHNTLYWYLQNLGQGPELLIRYENEEAVDDSQLPKDRFSAERLKGVDSTLKIQPAELGDSAVYLCASRPTYSTEAFFGQGTRLTVV.

This chain joins TRBV2 and TRBJ1-1; D unclear. Germline V gene data show CDR1 as SNHLY and CDR2 as FYNNEI. Trimming took 6 bases from V and 1 from J, leaving 18 bases between them. CDR3 length: 16 amino acids. The CDR3 DNA reads as TGTGCCAGCAGCCCAATGGGCGCTAGATCGAACACTGAAGCTTTCTTT. Amino acid sequence: CASSPMGARSNTEAFF.

This chain joins TRBV7-9 and TRBJ1-3, with D perhaps matching TRBD1 (5 bases). Trimming took off 5 bases at V and 0 bases at J, with 14 bases between the two ends. This CDR3 has 16 residues. The germline V gene encodes CDR1 SEHNR and CDR2 FQNEAQ (reference sequence). CDR3 nucleotide sequence: TGTGCCAGCAGCCGTTCAGACAGCAACTCTGGAAACACCATATATTTT. Translation gives CASSRSDSNSGNTIYF.

The chain joins TRBV6-5 to TRBJ2-3, with D possibly matching TRBD1 (5 bases). The CDR3 loop spans 14 amino acids. V lost 2 bases to trimming and J lost 4 bases, with 10 bases between them. Germline-derived CDR1 and CDR2 are MNHEY and SVGAGI. The chain's CDR3 is CASSYRGIADTQYF. The CDR3 DNA reads as TGTGCCAGCAGTTACAGGGGTATCGCAGATACGCAGTATTTT.

V usage is TRBV4-1 and J usage is TRBJ2-1, with TRBD1 identical over 8 bases. The CDR3 is 18 residues long. The germline CDR1 and CDR2 sequences are MGHRA and YSYEKL. The J segment lost 1 base and the V segment lost 0 bases, leaving 8 bases of the junction unmatched. The CDR3 sequence: CASSQDQLGQGSYNEQFF. The CDR3 DNA reads TGCGCCAGCAGCCAAGATCAGTTAGGACAGGGATCCTACAATGAGCAGTTCTTC.

This clonotype was detected only a few times. The chain couples TRBV19 to TRBJ1-1; 7 nucleotides line up with TRBD1. Per germline, CDR1 LNHDA and CDR2 SQIVND (reference sequence). This CDR3 spans 14 amino acids. Losses at the gene ends were 3 bases for V and 8 bases for J; bases not matched to a gene: 9. CDR3 coding DNA: TGTGCCAGTAGTATCTGGCAGGGGGATGACGAAGCTTTCTTT. Translating gives CASSIWQGDDEAFF.

The chain has TRBV7-2 and TRBJ1-3; TRBD1 is a possible D gene (5 bases). Germline lookup yields CDR1 SGHTA and CDR2 FQGNSA. There are 15 residues in the CDR3. V was trimmed by 1 base and J by 6 bases, leaving 13 bases between them. This chain's CDR3 is CASSLDYRRENTIYF. As DNA, the CDR3 is TGTGCCAGCAGCTTAGATTACAGGAGGGAAAACACCATATATTTT.

This rearrangement joins TRBV7-7 to TRBJ2-5; D tentatively fits TRBD1 or TRBD2 (5 bases each). CDR3 length: 12 residues. V lost 6 bases, J lost 2 bases, and 7 bases lay in between. The germline V gene has CDR1 SSHAT and CDR2 FNYEAQ (reference sequence). CDR3 residues: CASRGTQETQYF. DNA for the CDR3: TGTGCCAGCAGAGGGACGCAAGAGACCCAGTACTTC. The full variable domain, with the rest looked up from reference TRBV7-7 and TRBJ2-5, is GAGVSQSPRYKVTKRGQDVTLRCDPISSHATLYWYQQALGQGPEFLTYFNYEAQPDKSGLPSDRFSAERPEGSISTLTIQRTEQRDSAMYRCASRGTQETQYFGPGTRLLVL.

This chain connects TRBV20-1 to TRBJ1-2, with D perhaps matching TRBD1 (5 bases). The germline gives CDR1 DFQATT, CDR2 SNEGSKA (reference sequence). The CDR3 sequence is 12 residues long. Trimming left V 3 bases short and J 8 bases short, with 13 bases between. The CDR3 DNA sequence: TGCAGTGCTAGTCCGGGGGTGGGCGGCTACACCTTC. It encodes CSASPGVGGYTF.

In its sample, this clonotype was seen a few times. The rearrangement joins TRBV19 to TRBJ1-2; D remains ambiguous. Trimming pared 2 bases from V and 5 bases from J, leaving 18 bases between. The CDR3 totals 16 residues. The germline V gene has CDR1 LNHDA and CDR2 SQIVND (reference sequence). The CDR3 spells CASSIISITLGYGYTF. In DNA, the CDR3 is TGTGCCAGTAGTATAATTTCTATCACACTCGGTTATGGCTACACCTTC.

The CDR3 DNA sequence: TGCGCCAGCAGCCGACTTGCCGGGACAGGAGACTCCCAAGAGACCCAGTACTTC. Protein product: CASSRLAGTGDSQETQYF. The rearrangement links TRBV5-1 to TRBJ2-5; 8 bases align to TRBD1. The CDR3 length is 18 residues. V lost 4 bases and J lost 1; bases outside the gene matches: 15. Germline assignment: CDR1 SGHRS and CDR2 YFSETQ.

This clonotype turned up a few times. The V call is TRBV2, the J call TRBJ2-3, with no clear D. CDR3 length: 13 amino acids. In germline, CDR1 is SNHLY, CDR2 FYNNEI. Trimming took 6 bases from V and 0 from J, leaving 7 bases between them. The CDR3 protein is CASSQDSTDTQYF. Written as DNA, the CDR3 is TGTGCCAGCAGCCAGGACAGCACAGATACGCAGTATTTT.

This clonotype appeared a few times. The chain joins TRBV2 to TRBJ1-5, with a possible D match to TRBD1 (6 bases). V lost 6 bases and J lost 3, with 9 bases in between. CDR3 length equals 13 residues. CDR1 and CDR2 from the germline V gene are SNHLY and FYNNEI. The CDR3 spells CASSPGVNQPQHF. The CDR3 bases are TGTGCCAGCAGCCCAGGGGTCAATCAGCCCCAGCATTTT.

This clonotype was seen a handful of times. The genes are TRBV11-3 and TRBJ1-1; D is perhaps TRBD1 (5 bases). The CDR3 consists of 14 residues. Germline V gene data show CDR1 as SGHNT and CDR2 as YENEEA. V was trimmed by 1 base and J by 1 base, leaving 7 bases between them. The CDR3 DNA sequence: TGTGCCAGCAGCTTAGCGGGGCCGAACACTGAAGCTTTCTTT. Residues: CASSLAGPNTEAFF.

The rearrangement uses TRBV28 and TRBJ2-7; D may be TRBD2 (5 bases). Trimming left V 5 bases short and J 6 bases short, with 11 bases between. Germline values: CDR1 MDHEN, CDR2 SYDVKM. This CDR3 has 12 amino acids. The CDR3 reads CASSPPRGEQYF. CDR3 nucleotide sequence: TGTGCCAGCAGTCCCCCCCGGGGCGAGCAGTACTTC.

This chain uses TRBV19 with TRBJ1-2; perhaps TRBD1 as D (6 bases). CDR1 is LNHDA and CDR2 is SQIVND in the germline V gene (reference sequence). The CDR3 consists of 13 residues. Trimming took 3 bases from V and 6 from J, leaving 11 bases between them. The CDR3 loop reads CASSMDRKNGYTF. DNA of the CDR3: TGTGCCAGTAGTATGGACAGAAAGAATGGCTACACCTTC.

The gene calls are TRBV19 and TRBJ1-1; 8 bases map to TRBD1. The J segment lost 1 base and the V segment lost 3 bases, leaving 7 bases of the junction unmatched. Per the germline V gene, CDR1 is LNHDA and CDR2 is SQIVND (reference sequence). This CDR3 is built from 16 residues. The CDR3 DNA follows: TGTGCCAGTAGTATCTCCAGGGGGCGAACGAACACTGAAGCTTTCTTT. Its protein is CASSISRGRTNTEAFF.

This clonotype was counted between two and nine times. This sequence joins TRBV6-1 and TRBJ2-7, with 9 bases that match TRBD1. Germline CDR1 MNHNS, CDR2 SASEGT. The CDR3 contains 14 residues. V lost 5 bases, J lost 2 bases, and 4 bases stayed unmatched. CDR3 sequence: CASSRDRAAYEQYF. The CDR3 nucleotides are TGTGCCAGCAGTAGGGACAGGGCTGCCTACGAGCAGTACTTC.

The genes are TRBV30 and TRBJ2-7; TRBD2 matches 7 bases. The CDR3 loop spans 15 amino acids. Trimming cost V 2 bases and J 3 bases; bases outside gene matches: 10. CDR1 is GTSNPN, CDR2 SVGIG, per germline (reference sequence). CDR3 loop: CAWSFGGGPLYEQYF. DNA for the CDR3: TGTGCCTGGAGTTTTGGGGGAGGGCCCCTCTACGAGCAGTACTTC.